The 24 T cell receptor beta chains presented below share a single source sample, sequenced in a study of blood T cell repertoires in COVID-19. TCRdb's copy holds only in-frame clones and misses some; the assay was immunoSEQ multiplex PCR. The sample yields 76,000 or so clones, about 86% seen once. Sequenced material: peripheral blood. The receptors here all came from an elderly man in a cohort sampled during active COVID-19.

The chain couples TRBV28 to TRBJ1-5; D is possibly TRBD1 (6 bases). Trimming removed 8 bases at V and 5 bases at J, with 16 bases between. The CDR3 is 14 amino acids. Germline V CDR1 and CDR2: MDHEN, SYDVKM. The CDR3 bases are TGTGCCAGCGTAGGTGATGGGGGCTATCAGCCCCAGCATTTT. The encoded protein is CASVGDGGYQPQHF. The full variable domain, completed using reference TRBV28 and TRBJ1-5, is DVKVTQSSRYLVKRTGEKVFLECVQDMDHENMFWYRQDPGLGLRLIYFSYDVKMKEKGDIPEGYSVSREKKERFSLILESASTNQTSMYLCASVGDGGYQPQHFGDGTRLSIL.

The chain couples TRBV5-1 to TRBJ1-2; D is unclear. Germline V gene sequence: CDR1 SGHRS, CDR2 YFSETQ. The germline V and J ends were trimmed by 3 bases and 5 bases, with 11 bases remaining between them. The CDR3 extends over 13 amino acids. CDR3 bases: TGCGCCAGCAGCTCGGAGAGGCCTTATGGCTACACCTTC. Translated, it gives CASSSERPYGYTF. The variable domain in full, completed from reference TRBV5-1 and TRBJ1-2, reads KAGVTQTPRYLIKTRGQQVTLSCSPISGHRSVSWYQQTPGQGLQFLFEYFSETQRNKGNFPGRFSGRQFSNSRSEMNVSTLELGDSALYLCASSSERPYGYTFGSGTRLTVV.

This chain links TRBV5-1 with TRBJ2-2, with 9 positions matching TRBD2. Germline V CDR1 and CDR2: SGHRS, YFSETQ. The CDR3 totals 15 residues. V was pared by 6 bases and J by 5 bases, with 8 bases of the junction left unmatched. CDR3 in amino acids: CASNPVAGDTGELFF. CDR3 DNA: TGCGCCAGCAACCCTGTAGCGGGGGATACCGGGGAGCTGTTTTTT.

This chain connects TRBV15 to TRBJ2-2; weak D call: TRBD1 (6 bases). This CDR3 region has 18 residues. Looked up from germline, CDR1 is LNHNV and CDR2 is YYDKDF (reference sequence). With 1 base removed from V and 4 bases from J, the gap between germline ends came to 19 bases. The CDR3: CATSRGGRKAGTTGELFF. For the CDR3, the DNA is TGTGCCACCAGCAGAGGGGGGCGTAAGGCAGGGACCACCGGGGAGCTGTTTTTT.

Points on this clone: Relative to the germline gene, one junction end is altered; a read error may explain this. The chain recombines TRBV6-5 with TRBJ2-6; D perhaps matches TRBD2 (6 bases). The CDR3 is 15 residues long. Germline V gene sequence: CDR1 MNHEY, CDR2 SVGAGI. The CDR3 is CASSRQFSGGNVLTF. The CDR3, as DNA: TGTGCCAGCAGTCGTCAGTTCTCCGGGGGCAACGTCCTGACTTTC.

CDR3 loop: CASSPGLAGNEQFF. DNA of the CDR3: TGTGCCAGCAGCCCCGGACTAGCGGGAAATGAGCAGTTCTTC. The chain employs TRBV7-2 and TRBJ2-1, with 12 positions matching TRBD2. The V gene's germline CDR1 is SGHTA and CDR2 FQGNSA. Trimming removed 5 bases from V and 7 bases from J; junction bases left unmatched: 3. The CDR3 spans 14 residues.

This chain links TRBV19 with TRBJ2-1, with a tentative D call TRBD1 (5 bases). The CDR3 runs to 15 residues. Germline V CDR1 and CDR2: LNHDA, SQIVND (reference sequence). V was cut by 2 bases and J by 1 base, with 9 bases left in between. CDR3 sequence: CASSIKGASYNEQFF. CDR3 sequence (DNA): TGTGCCAGTAGTATAAAAGGGGCTTCCTACAATGAGCAGTTCTTC.

This clone was counted a single time. This chain joins TRBV15 and TRBJ1-1; a weak D match, TRBD1 (5 bases). V was cut by 8 bases and J by 0 bases, with 10 bases left in between. This CDR3 comprises 13 residues. Germline values: CDR1 LNHNV, CDR2 YYDKDF (reference sequence). The DNA for the CDR3 is TGTGCCACCGCGAAAGGGGTGAACACTGAAGCTTTCTTT. Protein: CATAKGVNTEAFF.

By frequency in the sample, this clone is medium-sized. The chain joins TRBV28 to TRBJ2-2, with 11 bases lining up with TRBD1. The CDR3 sequence is 15 residues long. Germline CDR1 MDHEN, CDR2 SYDVKM. Trimming took 8 bases from V and 7 from J; bases not matched to a gene: 9. CDR3 residues: CASVSPGQGGGELFF. CDR3 nucleotides: TGTGCCAGCGTATCCCCGGGACAGGGGGGCGGGGAGCTGTTTTTT.

This clone was counted only a few times. The chain recombines TRBV15 with TRBJ1-6; D is ambiguous. V lost 0 bases and J lost 10, with 13 bases in between. The CDR3 covers 15 residues. The germline V gene encodes CDR1 LNHNV and CDR2 YYDKDF (reference sequence). The CDR3 spells CATSRDNTARSPLHF. The CDR3 nucleotides are TGTGCCACCAGCAGAGATAACACAGCCCGGTCACCCCTCCACTTT.

The genes are TRBV5-1 and TRBJ2-5; TRBD2 agrees at 12 bases. There are 15 residues in the CDR3. The V segment lost 2 bases and the J segment 2 bases; nucleotides outside the gene matches: 1. Germline-derived CDR1 and CDR2 are SGHRS and YFSETQ. Here the CDR3 reads CASSFTSGGQETQYF. The DNA of the CDR3 is TGCGCCAGCAGCTTCACTAGCGGGGGGCAAGAGACCCAGTACTTC.

The genes are TRBV10-1 and TRBJ1-1; D is uncertain. Germline values: CDR1 WNHNN, CDR2 SYGVQD (reference sequence). This CDR3 has 12 amino acids. V was clipped by 4 bases and J by 7 bases, with 10 bases between them. The CDR3 region is CASSAPAGEAFF. In DNA form, the CDR3 reads TGCGCCAGCAGTGCCCCGGCGGGTGAAGCTTTCTTT.

The J gene is TRBJ2-3, the V gene TRBV24-1; D gene ambiguous. This CDR3 is built from 16 residues. Trimming removed 0 bases from V and 2 bases from J, with 11 bases in between. Germline V gene sequence: CDR1 KGHDR, CDR2 SFDVKD. This CDR3 reads CATSDLHGANTDTQYF. Here the CDR3 DNA reads TGTGCCACCAGTGATTTGCACGGTGCGAACACAGATACGCAGTATTTT.

The chain carries TRBV14 and TRBJ2-1, with 13 bases aligning to TRBD2. The CDR3 spans 19 residues. With 4 bases clipped from V and 0 bases from J, the junction kept 9 bases outside the gene matches. CDR1 is SGHDN, CDR2 FVKESK, per germline. This CDR3 is CASSLTSGGSSSSYNEQFF. The CDR3 DNA follows: TGTGCCAGCAGCCTGACTAGCGGGGGGTCTTCTAGCTCCTACAATGAGCAGTTCTTC.

This clone was detected only a few times. The rearrangement joins TRBV24-1 to TRBJ1-2; 12 bases are shared with TRBD1. Germline assignment: CDR1 KGHDR and CDR2 SFDVKD. There are 14 residues in the CDR3. Trimming removed 8 bases from V and 6 bases from J; junction bases left unmatched: 6. Written as DNA, the CDR3 is TGTGCCACCAAAGGGACAGGGGGCAGGAATGGCTACACCTTC. Amino acid sequence: CATKGTGGRNGYTF.

In this sample, this clone turned up once. The rearrangement uses TRBV24-1 and TRBJ2-7; a weak D match, TRBD2 (5 bases). There are 13 residues in the CDR3. The germline V gene encodes CDR1 KGHDR and CDR2 SFDVKD. V lost 2 bases and J lost 6, with 10 bases in between. The CDR3 DNA reads TGTGCCACCAGTGATTCCCTAGGGAGCGAGCAGTACTTC. It encodes CATSDSLGSEQYF.

The V call is TRBV5-4, the J call TRBJ1-2; D is possibly TRBD1 (6 bases). The V and J ends lost 0 bases and 7 bases respectively, with 10 bases between them. This CDR3 region has 13 residues. The germline V gene has CDR1 SGHNT and CDR2 YYREEE (reference sequence). CDR3 sequence: CASSLDTGSGYTF. The DNA for the CDR3 is TGTGCCAGCAGCTTGGATACAGGGTCTGGCTACACCTTC.

The V call is TRBV11-3, the J call TRBJ1-1; D unclear. The CDR3 covers 17 residues. Germline V gene lookup returns CDR1 SGHNT and CDR2 YENEEA. Trimming left V 4 bases short and J 1 base short, with 19 bases between. This chain's CDR3 is CASSSVPSIPKNTEAFF. Here the CDR3 DNA reads TGTGCCAGCAGCTCTGTACCTTCTATACCAAAGAACACTGAAGCTTTCTTT. The whole variable domain, remainder taken from reference TRBV11-3 and TRBJ1-1, is EAGVVQSPRYKIIEKKQPVAFWCNPISGHNTLYWYLQNLGQGPELLIRYENEEAVDDSQLPKDRFSAERLKGVDSTLKIQPAELGDSAVYLCASSSVPSIPKNTEAFFGQGTRLTVV.

The V gene is TRBV10-3, the J gene TRBJ2-3, with 11 positions matching TRBD2. The V gene's germline CDR1 is ENHRY and CDR2 SYGVKD. Unmatched junction bases numbered 3, after V lost 2 bases and J lost 5 bases. The CDR3 runs to 15 residues. This CDR3 is CAISETSGGRDTQYF. In DNA, the CDR3 is TGTGCCATCAGTGAGACTAGCGGGGGTCGAGATACGCAGTATTTT.

The chain recombines TRBV24-1 with TRBJ2-5; 10 positions match TRBD2. J gave up 4 bases and V 2 bases, and 0 bases lay outside the gene matches. The CDR3 consists of 14 residues. CDR1 is KGHDR, CDR2 SFDVKD, per germline. The CDR3 protein is CATSDSSGGETQYF. Here the CDR3 DNA reads TGTGCCACCAGTGATTCTAGCGGGGGAGAGACCCAGTACTTC.

This clone was seen more than once but under ten times. This sequence joins TRBV5-1 and TRBJ1-3; 7 bases agree with TRBD1. Germline CDR1 reads SGHRS; CDR2 reads YFSETQ. V trimming: 0 bases; J trimming: 0 bases; junction bases outside the gene matches: 6. The CDR3 has 17 amino acids. The CDR3 spells CASSLARDSGSGNTIYF. DNA of the CDR3: TGCGCCAGCAGCTTGGCCAGGGACAGCGGCTCTGGAAACACCATATATTTT.

CDR3 sequence reads: CSGTTGDNQPQHF. The CDR3 DNA is TGCAGCGGGACGACAGGCGATAATCAGCCCCAGCATTTT. The chain carries TRBV29-1 and TRBJ1-5; possible D gene TRBD1, 6 bases. CDR1 is SQVTM and CDR2 is ANQGSEA in the germline V gene. The CDR3 sequence is 13 residues long. V shed 7 bases and J shed 4 bases, with 14 bases lying between them.

V usage is TRBV5-1 and J usage is TRBJ1-2; 8 bases are shared with TRBD1. The CDR3 is 15 residues long. Germline V gene lookup returns CDR1 SGHRS and CDR2 YFSETQ. V dropped 4 bases and J dropped 6; count of bases not matched to a gene: 11. In DNA form, the CDR3 reads TGCGCCAGCAGCGTGGAAAACAGGGGGAGGGATGGCTACACCTTC. Amino acids: CASSVENRGRDGYTF.

The sample holds a few counts of this clone. The chain carries TRBV4-1 and TRBJ2-1; TRBD1 aligns across 7 bases. This CDR3 is built from 18 residues. Trimming removed 4 bases from V and 1 base from J; junction bases left unmatched: 13. Germline V gene sequence: CDR1 MGHRA, CDR2 YSYEKL. CDR3: CASSPIKATGRSYNEQFF. The CDR3 bases are TGCGCCAGCAGCCCGATAAAAGCGACAGGGCGATCCTACAATGAGCAGTTCTTC.